The 3 T cell receptor beta chains below come from one sample, sequenced in a study of blood T cell repertoires in COVID-19. Using immunoSEQ multiplex PCR, the repertoire was profiled, and TCRdb retains in-frame clones only, with some absent. The profile shows fewer than 110,000 clones, about 89% of them singletons. Sequenced sample: peripheral blood. The receptors stem from a man aged 45-65 years with acute or convalescent COVID-19.

This clone occurred once. The chain carries TRBV28 and TRBJ2-7, with D possibly being TRBD2 (5 bases). The ends were cut back, 2 bases at V and 4 bases at J, with 12 bases in the middle. The CDR3 has 14 residues. From germline, CDR1 is MDHEN and CDR2 SYDVKM. This chain's CDR3 is CASSLSGPVYEQYF. The CDR3, as DNA: TGTGCCAGCAGTTTAAGCGGACCCGTTTACGAGCAGTACTTC.

The chain is built from TRBV4-2 and TRBJ2-7, with a tentative D call TRBD1 (6 bases). Germline values: CDR1 LGHNA, CDR2 YNFKEQ. Trimming stripped 1 base from V and 3 bases from J, with 10 bases between. The CDR3 spans 14 residues. CDR3 protein: CASSQGGQYYEQYF. The CDR3 DNA reads as TGTGCCAGCAGCCAAGGAGGACAGTACTACGAGCAGTACTTC.

The genes are TRBV12-5 and TRBJ1-1; 10 nucleotides line up with TRBD1. V was clipped by 2 bases and J by 0 bases; unmatched bases: 6. This CDR3 comprises 17 residues. CDR1 and CDR2 from the germline V gene are LGHNT and FRNRAP. CDR3 nucleotide sequence: TGTGCTAGTGGTTTGTTGACAGGGGGCCCGATGAACACTGAAGCTTTCTTT. This sequence encodes CASGLLTGGPMNTEAFF.